This entry concerns a single TCR beta chain. Its specificity is unknown. A junction boundary mismatches the germline segment, possibly from a read error. The entry originates in a study of T cell repertoires in cytomegalovirus infection. Study information: Indications of both CMV infection and matching HLA type were provided by public TCR beta signatures. Study-wide points: Based on cumulative public TCR beta family frequency, carriers of CMV plus the relevant HLA were identified. HLA-C-restricted CMV clonotypes gave the most frequent clonotype in two of eight donors.

This CDR3 contains 15 residues. Per germline, CDR1 MGHRA and CDR2 YSYEKL. TCRdb reprocessed the reads via MiXCR and lists one record per CDR3 protein. The data contain tens of thousands of distinct CDR3 sequences, about 3.8% of them singletons. Sequenced input: PBMCs. The clonotype was recovered from a human donor in good health (CMV status not recorded). Some clones in this sample may be carry-over from other donors' samples. V and J are TRBV4-1 and TRBJ1-1; D unresolved. The CDR3 nucleotides read TGCGCCAGCAGCCAAGAGGAAGGATATAATCCTGAAGATTTCTTT. Translating it yields CASSQEEGYNPEDFF.